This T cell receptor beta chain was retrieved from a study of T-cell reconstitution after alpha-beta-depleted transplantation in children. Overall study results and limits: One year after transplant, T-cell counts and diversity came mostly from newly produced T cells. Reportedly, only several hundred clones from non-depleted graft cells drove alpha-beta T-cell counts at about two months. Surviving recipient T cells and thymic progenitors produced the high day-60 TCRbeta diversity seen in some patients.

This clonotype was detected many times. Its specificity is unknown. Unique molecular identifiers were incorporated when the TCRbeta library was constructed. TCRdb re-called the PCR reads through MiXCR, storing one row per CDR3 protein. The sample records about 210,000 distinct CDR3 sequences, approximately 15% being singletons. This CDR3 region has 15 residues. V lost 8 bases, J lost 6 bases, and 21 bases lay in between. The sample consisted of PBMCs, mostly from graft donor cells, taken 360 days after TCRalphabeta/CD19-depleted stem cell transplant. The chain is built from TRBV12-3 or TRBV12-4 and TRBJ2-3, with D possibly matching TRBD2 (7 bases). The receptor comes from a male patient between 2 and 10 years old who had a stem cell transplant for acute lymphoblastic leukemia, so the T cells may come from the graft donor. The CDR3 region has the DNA TGTGCCAGCGGGGGGGGTTTTGGGGGCCTCGATACGCAGTATTTT. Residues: CASGGGFGGLDTQYF.